This T cell receptor (beta chain) appears in the sequencing data of a study of blood T cells in healthy people across ages. V gave up 5 bases and J gave up 6 bases, with 12 bases separating them. Germline-derived CDR1 and CDR2 are DFQATT and SNEGSKA (reference sequence). CDR3 size: 12 residues. It was with a sample-barcoded 5' primer and a J-beta primer mix that a second PCR of about 7 to 12 cycles was run. TCRdb ran MiXCR on the 5' RACE reads and lists one entry per CDR3 protein. The sample carries 650,000 to 1,000,000 distinct CDR3 sequences, under 40% recorded once. The table lists this clonotype with a few counts.

The sequencing input was blood. The receptor comes from a man aged 18 to 30 in good health. The V call is TRBV20-1, the J call TRBJ2-3; D unresolved. CDR3 DNA sequence: TGCAGTGCTTTCCAGCGCCGTGATACGCAGTATTTT. Its translation: CSAFQRRDTQYF.